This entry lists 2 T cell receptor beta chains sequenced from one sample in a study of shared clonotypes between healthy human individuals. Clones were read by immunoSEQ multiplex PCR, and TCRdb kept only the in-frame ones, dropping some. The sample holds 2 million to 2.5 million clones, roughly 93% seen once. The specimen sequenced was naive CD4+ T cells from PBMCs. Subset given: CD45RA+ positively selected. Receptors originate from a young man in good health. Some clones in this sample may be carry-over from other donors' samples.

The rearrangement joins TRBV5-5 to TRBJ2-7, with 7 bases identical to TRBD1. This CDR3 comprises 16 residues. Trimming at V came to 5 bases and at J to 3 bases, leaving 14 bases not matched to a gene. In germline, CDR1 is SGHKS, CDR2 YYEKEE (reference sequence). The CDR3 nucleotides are TGTGCCAGCAGTCGGGCACAGGGGAGTAACATCTACGAGCAGTACTTC. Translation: CASSRAQGSNIYEQYF.

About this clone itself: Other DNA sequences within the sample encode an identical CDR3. DNA for the CDR3: TGCAGTGCGAGGAGGTCCGGGGAGCTGTTTTTT. This gives the protein CSARRSGELFF. This chain uses TRBV20-1 with TRBJ2-2, with D maybe TRBD2 (5 bases). Trimming cost V 6 bases and J 6 bases, with 8 bases left between them. The CDR3 loop spans 11 amino acids. Per the germline V gene, CDR1 is DFQATT and CDR2 is SNEGSKA (reference sequence).